Listed here are 26 T cell receptor beta chains from one sample, sequenced in a study of T-cell reconstitution after alpha-beta-depleted transplantation in children. Researchers prepared the TCRbeta library using unique molecular identifiers, the study reports. TCRdb reprocessed the PCR reads with MiXCR, giving one entry per CDR3 protein. This sample has hundreds of thousands of distinct CDR3 sequences; about 16% occur once, and the top ten carry approximately 5%. The sample here was PBMCs, mostly from graft donor cells, taken 360 days after TCRalphabeta/CD19-depleted stem cell transplant. These receptors were obtained from a male patient aged 5 to 17 who had a stem cell transplant for acute lymphoblastic leukemia, so the T cells may come from the graft donor.

This chain connects TRBV5-1 to TRBJ2-3; D is unclear. Looked up from germline, CDR1 is SGHRS and CDR2 is YFSETQ. The V end was cut by 5 bases, the J end by 1 base, with 11 bases between. The CDR3 loop spans 14 amino acids. CDR3 DNA sequence: TGCGCCAGCAGGGGTCAACCAGGCACAGATACGCAGTATTTT. The encoded protein is CASRGQPGTDTQYF.

This clonotype was counted ten times or more. This chain connects TRBV10-2 to TRBJ2-1; possibly TRBD2 for D (5 bases). V lost 2 bases and J lost 4, with 12 bases in between. Germline assignment: CDR1 WSHSY and CDR2 SAAADI. This CDR3 has 15 amino acids. CDR3 amino acids: CASSESGILYNEQFF. CDR3 in DNA: TGCGCCAGCAGTGAGAGCGGTATACTTTACAATGAGCAGTTCTTC.

This rearrangement joins TRBV29-1 to TRBJ1-2; D gene ambiguous. Trimming cost V 3 bases and J 5 bases, with 7 bases left between them. CDR1 is SQVTM and CDR2 is ANQGSEA in the germline V gene. The CDR3 consists of 11 residues. CDR3 residues: CSVDEGYGYTF. The CDR3 DNA reads as TGCAGCGTTGATGAGGGTTATGGCTACACCTTC.

This clonotype was observed many times. This rearrangement joins TRBV15 to TRBJ2-1; D not resolved. The CDR3 runs 14 residues. The V and J ends lost 2 bases and 10 bases respectively, with 15 bases between them. The V gene's germline CDR1 is LNHNV and CDR2 YYDKDF (reference sequence). The CDR3 is CATSRSSATLEQFF. The DNA for the CDR3 is TGTGCCACCAGCAGAAGCTCGGCTACCTTAGAGCAGTTCTTC.

The count of this clonotype is one. It may be a read error: a sequence one base away is much more abundant. V gene TRBV7-3 combines with J gene TRBJ2-2; D not certain. The ends were cut back, 1 base at V and 1 base at J, with 4 bases in the middle. From germline, CDR1 is SGHTA and CDR2 FQGTGA. This CDR3 has 14 amino acids. CDR3 DNA sequence: TGTGCCAGCAGCTTAAGTCTGAACACCGGGGAGCTGTTTTTT. This gives the protein CASSLSLNTGELFF.

A few counts support this clonotype. The gene calls are TRBV24-1 and TRBJ2-1, with a tentative D call TRBD2 (6 bases). Germline-derived CDR1 and CDR2 are KGHDR and SFDVKD. CDR3 length equals 12 residues. V was shortened by 12 bases and J by 10 bases, with 18 bases between the two germline ends. The CDR3: CAAGTALGEQFF. The DNA of the CDR3 is TGTGCCGCGGGGACGGCCCTAGGGGAGCAGTTCTTC.

This clonotype was observed at least ten times. The V call is TRBV5-1, the J call TRBJ2-3, with a possible D match to TRBD1 (5 bases). CDR3 length: 16 residues. The V gene lost 1 base and the J gene lost 0 bases, with 12 bases spanning the gap. CDR1 is SGHRS and CDR2 is YFSETQ in the germline V gene. Here the CDR3 DNA reads TGCGCCAGCAGCTTGCAGGGCGGTTCTAGCACAGATACGCAGTATTTT. As protein: CASSLQGGSSTDTQYF.

The rearrangement links TRBV27 to TRBJ2-7; 7 nucleotides align to TRBD2. CDR1 MNHEY and CDR2 SMNVEV come from the germline V gene (reference sequence). The CDR3 sequence is 15 residues long. The trim removed 0 bases at V and 3 bases at J, leaving 5 bases unmatched. The CDR3 here is CASSLSVGTNYEQYF. The DNA for the CDR3 is TGTGCCAGCAGTTTATCCGTCGGGACTAACTACGAGCAGTACTTC.

The chain uses TRBV19 and TRBJ2-7; D is unresolved. The CDR3 totals 14 residues. V was trimmed by 3 bases and J by 0 bases, leaving 9 bases between them. CDR1 is LNHDA and CDR2 is SQIVND in the germline V gene (reference sequence). The CDR3 bases are TGTGCCAGTAGTATGGCCGGCCGCTCCTACGAGCAGTACTTC. As protein: CASSMAGRSYEQYF. The whole variable domain, filled in from reference TRBV19 and TRBJ2-7, reads DGGITQSPKYLFRKEGQNVTLSCEQNLNHDAMYWYRQDPGQGLRLIYYSQIVNDFQKGDIAEGYSVSREKKESFPLTVTSAQKNPTAFYLCASSMAGRSYEQYFGPGTRLTVT.

The genes are TRBV6-5 and TRBJ1-2, with D possibly being TRBD1 (6 bases). Germline lookup yields CDR1 MNHEY and CDR2 SVGAGI. There are 14 residues in the CDR3. The V and J ends lost 0 bases and 6 bases respectively, with 11 bases between them. The CDR3, as DNA: TGTGCCAGCAGTTACTCGCCAGGGGTTAATGGCTACACCTTC. Translating it yields CASSYSPGVNGYTF.

Ten or more counts support this clonotype. This chain joins TRBV4-3 and TRBJ2-1, with TRBD1 as a possible D gene (5 bases). CDR3 length equals 14 residues. V gave up 5 bases and J gave up 6 bases, with 14 bases separating them. In germline, CDR1 is LGHNA, CDR2 YSLEER. CDR3: CASSSQGAGNEQFF. The CDR3 DNA is TGCGCCAGCAGCTCCCAGGGTGCCGGCAATGAGCAGTTCTTC.

The gene calls are TRBV27 and TRBJ2-5, with 9 bases matching TRBD2. This CDR3 region has 15 residues. The trim removed 6 bases at V and 0 bases at J, leaving 5 bases unmatched. CDR1 is MNHEY and CDR2 is SMNVEV in the germline V gene (reference sequence). Written as DNA, the CDR3 is TGTGCCAGCAGCGGGCTAGCGGGACACCAAGAGACCCAGTACTTC. Amino acids: CASSGLAGHQETQYF.

The chain couples TRBV20-1 to TRBJ2-1, with 10 bases fitting TRBD2. Germline trimming cut 2 bases from V and 10 bases from J; bases unmatched to any gene: 8. Germline CDR1 and CDR2: DFQATT and SNEGSKA (reference sequence). The CDR3 runs to 14 residues. The CDR3 loop is CSARKLAGGREQFF. In nucleotides, the CDR3 is TGCAGTGCTAGAAAGTTAGCGGGAGGACGCGAGCAGTTCTTC.

The table lists this clonotype with a few counts. The chain couples TRBV18 to TRBJ2-1; TRBD2 agrees at 10 bases. Trimming at V came to 5 bases and at J to 2 bases, leaving 6 bases not matched to a gene. Germline V lookup: CDR1 KGHSH, CDR2 LQKENI. This CDR3 comprises 16 residues. CDR3 amino acids: CASSSKREGPYNEQFF. CDR3 DNA: TGTGCCAGCTCATCAAAGCGGGAGGGCCCCTACAATGAGCAGTTCTTC.

This clonotype was detected only a few times. V and J are TRBV20-1 and TRBJ2-1, with TRBD2 identical over 9 bases. The CDR3 is 15 residues long. CDR1 and CDR2 (germline): DFQATT, SNEGSKA (reference sequence). V dropped 0 bases and J dropped 6; count of bases not matched to a gene: 6. The CDR3 sequence is CSARDGGGRANEQFF. In DNA form, the CDR3 reads TGCAGTGCTAGAGACGGCGGCGGGAGGGCCAATGAGCAGTTCTTC.

This clonotype came up once. This chain connects TRBV5-1 to TRBJ2-6; D possibly corresponds to TRBD1 (5 bases). From germline, CDR1 is SGHRS and CDR2 YFSETQ. Trimming removed 0 bases at V and 0 bases at J, with 13 bases between. The CDR3 runs to 18 residues. CDR3 region: CASSLGQGSSSGANVLTF. The CDR3 coding sequence is TGCGCCAGCAGCTTGGGGCAGGGTTCCTCCTCTGGGGCCAACGTCCTGACTTTC.

This chain uses TRBV27 with TRBJ2-7; D call uncertain. The germline gives CDR1 MNHEY, CDR2 SMNVEV (reference sequence). V lost 4 bases and J lost 3, with 7 bases in between. CDR3 length equals 12 residues. The chain's CDR3 is CASSSSLYEQYF. The CDR3 bases are TGTGCCAGCAGTTCCTCACTCTACGAGCAGTACTTC.

The J gene is TRBJ2-1, the V gene TRBV12-3 or TRBV12-4; D is undetermined. The V end lost 2 bases, the J end lost 9 bases, and 8 bases lay between the germline ends. The CDR3 is 12 residues long. CDR3 residues: CASSLLDGEQFF. Written as DNA, the CDR3 is TGTGCCAGCAGTTTATTAGATGGTGAGCAGTTCTTC.

The rearrangement joins TRBV14 to TRBJ2-7; D unresolved. Looked up from germline, CDR1 is SGHDN and CDR2 is FVKESK. The CDR3 runs to 13 residues. Deletions cut 1 base from V and 3 bases from J, with 7 bases between. The CDR3 DNA reads TGTGCCAGCAGCCAAGCGGTTCACTACGAGCAGTACTTC. This gives the protein CASSQAVHYEQYF. Variable domain in full (rest from reference TRBV14 and TRBJ2-7): EAGVTQFPSHSVIEKGQTVTLRCDPISGHDNLYWYRRVMGKEIKFLLHFVKESKQDESGMPNNRFLAERTGGTYSTLKVQPAELEDSGVYFCASSQAVHYEQYFGPGTRLTVT.

The gene calls are TRBV12-3 or TRBV12-4 and TRBJ2-3; D is undetermined. The V end lost 5 bases, the J end lost 4 bases, and 10 bases lay between the germline ends. The CDR3 is 13 amino acids. The CDR3 is CASSVLGADTQYF. The CDR3 bases are TGTGCCAGCAGTGTTCTAGGTGCAGATACGCAGTATTTT.

This clonotype was detected only a few times. The chain combines TRBV20-1 with TRBJ2-1, with D possibly being TRBD2 (5 bases). The germline gives CDR1 DFQATT, CDR2 SNEGSKA (reference sequence). The CDR3 length is 16 residues. V was clipped by 0 bases and J by 9 bases, with 21 bases between them. The CDR3 region has the DNA TGCAGTGCTAGAGATTTTTTGGTAGCGCTTATTGGTGAGCAGTTCTTC. It is translated as CSARDFLVALIGEQFF.

This clonotype was detected many times. V usage is TRBV24-1 and J usage is TRBJ2-6; D may be TRBD1 (5 bases). Between the trimmed V and J ends, which lost 9 bases and 1 base, there was a span of 9 bases. Germline loops: CDR1 KGHDR, CDR2 SFDVKD. There are 14 residues in the CDR3. The CDR3 protein is CATGKGSGANVLTF. CDR3 nucleotides: TGTGCCACCGGTAAGGGGTCTGGGGCCAACGTCCTGACTTTC.

This clonotype has a handful of counts. This chain connects TRBV6-1 to TRBJ1-2; D is ambiguous. The V and J ends lost 8 bases and 2 bases respectively, with 15 bases between them. The CDR3 contains 14 residues. Germline values: CDR1 MNHNS, CDR2 SASEGT. In DNA form, the CDR3 reads TGTGCCAGCTCTGGCAGTACTCCCAACTATGGCTACACCTTC. The encoded protein is CASSGSTPNYGYTF.

This clonotype was recorded many times. The chain combines TRBV5-1 with TRBJ2-3; TRBD1 is a possible D gene (6 bases). The germline V gene encodes CDR1 SGHRS and CDR2 YFSETQ. This CDR3 comprises 15 residues. V was trimmed by 1 base and J by 0 bases, leaving 9 bases between them. The CDR3: CASSLSGQSTDTQYF. The DNA for the CDR3 is TGCGCCAGCAGCTTGTCGGGACAAAGCACAGATACGCAGTATTTT.

The chain's CDR3 is CASSNRDREFF. For the CDR3, the DNA is TGTGCCAGCAGCAACCGGGACAGGGAGTTCTTC. The V call is TRBV7-9, the J call TRBJ2-1; 9 bases agree with TRBD1. Germline lookup yields CDR1 SEHNR and CDR2 FQNEAQ (reference sequence). V shed 5 bases and J 14 bases; nucleotides not matched to a gene: 4. The CDR3 loop spans 11 amino acids.

A few counts support this clonotype. The V gene is TRBV5-1, the J gene TRBJ2-1; the match to TRBD2 covers 13 bases. Germline-derived CDR1 and CDR2 are SGHRS and YFSETQ. Germline trimming cut 0 bases from V and 10 bases from J; bases unmatched to any gene: 10. The CDR3 has 17 amino acids. CDR3 nucleotides: TGCGCCAGCAGCTTGGCATCAGGACTAGCGGGAGCGACAGAGCAGTTCTTC. It encodes CASSLASGLAGATEQFF. The whole variable domain, remainder taken from reference TRBV5-1 and TRBJ2-1, is KAGVTQTPRYLIKTRGQQVTLSCSPISGHRSVSWYQQTPGQGLQFLFEYFSETQRNKGNFPGRFSGRQFSNSRSEMNVSTLELGDSALYLCASSLASGLAGATEQFFGPGTRLTVL.